What follows describes a single T cell receptor beta chain. Its antigen is not identified. This sample is drawn from a study of blood T cells in healthy people across ages. Notes on the study in general: Unsorted PBMC material precluded a definitive naive versus antigen-experienced comparison.

The CDR3 contains 18 residues. Primed by a sample-barcoded 5' primer and a J-beta primer mix, a second PCR proceeded for 7 to 11 cycles. TCRdb called the 5' RACE reads again in MiXCR, with one record for every CDR3 protein. The sample lists 650,000 to 1,000,000 distinct CDR3 sequences, around 34% occurring once. The TCR originated in a man between 18 and 29 years old in good health. Source material: blood. The gene calls are TRBV21-1 and TRBJ2-1; TRBD2 is the table's D call, not checked against the DNA. TRBV21-1 is a listed pseudogene. CDR3 in DNA: TGTGCCAGCAGCAAAGGGGTATATCGGGGGGGGACCTACAATGAGCAGTTCTTC. Its translation: CASSKGVYRGGTYNEQFF.